Sequencing of this T cell receptor beta chain was carried out in a study of cytomegalovirus exposure and HLA in healthy donors. Study results and limitations: The authors considered a cluster of highly shared sequence variants likely to be a sequencing artifact. Data from an earlier analysis indicated that most TCR beta V segments were productive either about 90% or about 30% of the time. A later examination showed that TCR association rates differed by HLA locus, with DRB1 most and HLA-C fewest.

In regard to this clone: As yet, its antigen is unknown.

60 Vbeta and 13 Jbeta primers were used in PCR. The assay was immunoSEQ multiplex PCR, and TCRdb's table has in-frame clones only and misses some. The table records more than 200,000 clones, 65% to 90% of them present only once. The sequence was obtained from a girl aged 10-17 years in good health and CMV-seronegative. Sequencing was performed on PBMCs.

This chain's CDR3 is CASSSQGAWGYTF. CDR3 DNA: TGTGCCAGCAGTTCCCAGGGCGCGTGGGGCTACACCTTC. The V and J genes are TRBV2 and TRBJ1-2; possibly TRBD1 for D (5 bases). V dropped 5 bases and J dropped 8 bases, with 15 bases sitting between them. The CDR3 contains 13 residues. The germline V gene encodes CDR1 SNHLY and CDR2 FYNNEI.